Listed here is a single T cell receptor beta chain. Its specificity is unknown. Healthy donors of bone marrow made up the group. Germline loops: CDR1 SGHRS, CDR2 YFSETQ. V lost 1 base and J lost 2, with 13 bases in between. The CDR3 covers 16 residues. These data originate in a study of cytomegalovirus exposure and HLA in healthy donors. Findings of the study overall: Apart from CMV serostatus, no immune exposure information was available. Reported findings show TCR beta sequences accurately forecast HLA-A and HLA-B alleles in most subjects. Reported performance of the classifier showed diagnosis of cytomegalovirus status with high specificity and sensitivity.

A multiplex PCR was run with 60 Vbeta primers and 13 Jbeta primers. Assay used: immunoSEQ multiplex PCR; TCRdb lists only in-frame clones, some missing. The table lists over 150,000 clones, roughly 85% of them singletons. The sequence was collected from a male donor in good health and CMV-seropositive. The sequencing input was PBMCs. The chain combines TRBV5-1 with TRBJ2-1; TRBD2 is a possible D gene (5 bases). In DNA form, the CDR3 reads TGCGCCAGCAGCTTGACGGAGGTCGGGCCCTACAATGAGCAGTTCTTC. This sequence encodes CASSLTEVGPYNEQFF.